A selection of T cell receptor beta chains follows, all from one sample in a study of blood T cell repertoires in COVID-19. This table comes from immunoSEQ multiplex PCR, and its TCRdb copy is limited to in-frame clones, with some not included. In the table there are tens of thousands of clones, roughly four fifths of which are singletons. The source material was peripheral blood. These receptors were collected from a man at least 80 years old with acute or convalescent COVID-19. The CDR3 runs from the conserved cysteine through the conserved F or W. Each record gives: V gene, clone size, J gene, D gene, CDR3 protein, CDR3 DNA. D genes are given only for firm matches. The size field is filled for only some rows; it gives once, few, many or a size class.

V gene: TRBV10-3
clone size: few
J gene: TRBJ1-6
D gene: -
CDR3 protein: CAISGSLGGGGNSPLHF
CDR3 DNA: TGTGCCATCAGTGGATCTTTAGGGGGAGGGGGTAATTCACCCCTCCACTTT

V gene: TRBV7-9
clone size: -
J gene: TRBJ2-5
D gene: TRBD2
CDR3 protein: CASTLAGGLKETQYF
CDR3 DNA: TGTGCCAGCACCTTAGCGGGAGGCCTGAAAGAGACCCAGTACTTC

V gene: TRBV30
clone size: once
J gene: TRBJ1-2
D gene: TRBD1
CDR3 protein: CACYDRGTGGYTF
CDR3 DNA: TGTGCCTGCTATGACAGGGGAACTGGTGGCTACACCTTC

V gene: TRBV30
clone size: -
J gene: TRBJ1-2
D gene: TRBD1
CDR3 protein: CAFLLGQRTIGYTF
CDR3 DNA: TGTGCCTTCCTTTTGGGACAGCGGACGATTGGCTACACCTTC

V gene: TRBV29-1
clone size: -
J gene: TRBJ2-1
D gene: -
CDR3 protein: CSVAPFQGYEQFF
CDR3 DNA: TGCAGCGTTGCGCCCTTTCAGGGGTATGAGCAGTTCTTC

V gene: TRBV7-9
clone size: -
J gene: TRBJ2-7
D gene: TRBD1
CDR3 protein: CASSSRTGRSYEQYF
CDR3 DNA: TGTGCCAGCAGCTCCAGGACAGGCCGATCCTACGAGCAGTACTTC

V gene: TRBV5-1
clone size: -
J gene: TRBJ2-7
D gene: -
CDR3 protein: CASSLGQESEQYF
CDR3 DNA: TGCGCCAGCAGCTTGGGACAGGAAAGCGAGCAGTACTTC

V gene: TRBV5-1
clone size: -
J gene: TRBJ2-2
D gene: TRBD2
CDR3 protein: CASSYVGTSGGTGAGELFF
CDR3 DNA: TGCGCCAGCAGCTACGTCGGGACTAGCGGGGGAACGGGGGCCGGGGAGCTGTTTTTT

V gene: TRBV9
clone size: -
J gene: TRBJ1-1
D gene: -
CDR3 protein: CASSSFLNTEAFF
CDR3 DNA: TGTGCCAGCAGCTCATTCCTGAACACTGAAGCTTTCTTT

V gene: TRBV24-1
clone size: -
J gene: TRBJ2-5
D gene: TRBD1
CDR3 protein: CATSDSTGPPRETQYF
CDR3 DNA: TGTGCCACCAGTGATTCGACAGGGCCCCCCAGGGAGACCCAGTACTTC

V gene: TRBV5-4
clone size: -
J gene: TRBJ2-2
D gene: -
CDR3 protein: CASSFLVAGELFF
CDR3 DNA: TGTGCCAGCAGCTTCCTAGTGGCCGGGGAGCTGTTTTTT

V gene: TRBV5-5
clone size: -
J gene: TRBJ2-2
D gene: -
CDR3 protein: CASISLGGATGELFF
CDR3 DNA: TGTGCCAGCATCTCCTTAGGGGGGGCGACCGGGGAGCTGTTTTTT

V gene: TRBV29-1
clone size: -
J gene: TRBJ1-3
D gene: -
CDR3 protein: CSVEAETIYF
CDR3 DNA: TGCAGCGTTGAGGCAGAAACCATATATTTT

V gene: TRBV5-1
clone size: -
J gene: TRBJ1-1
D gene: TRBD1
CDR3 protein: CASSPGQGSEAFF
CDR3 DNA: TGCGCCAGCAGCCCTGGACAGGGGAGTGAAGCTTTCTTT

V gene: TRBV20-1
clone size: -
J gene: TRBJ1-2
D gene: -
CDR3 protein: CSASWSYYGYTF
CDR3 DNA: TGCAGTGCTAGTTGGAGCTACTATGGCTACACCTTC

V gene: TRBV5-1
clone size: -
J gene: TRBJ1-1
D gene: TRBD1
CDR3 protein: CASSPQGTARDTEAFF
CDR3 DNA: TGCGCCAGCAGCCCACAGGGGACCGCCAGAGACACTGAAGCTTTCTTT

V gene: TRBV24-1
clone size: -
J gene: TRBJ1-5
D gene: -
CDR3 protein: CATSDHPPGTNGVQPQHF
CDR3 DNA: TGTGCCACCAGTGACCACCCGCCGGGAACTAACGGGGTGCAGCCCCAGCATTTT

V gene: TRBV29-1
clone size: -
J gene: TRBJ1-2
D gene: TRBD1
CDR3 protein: CSVQDGTGYGYTF
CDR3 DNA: TGCAGCGTCCAGGATGGGACAGGATATGGCTACACCTTC

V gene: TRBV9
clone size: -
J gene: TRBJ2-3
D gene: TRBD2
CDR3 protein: CASSVGSGGAGSTDTQYF
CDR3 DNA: TGTGCCAGCAGCGTAGGGAGCGGGGGGGCCGGGAGCACAGATACGCAGTATTTT

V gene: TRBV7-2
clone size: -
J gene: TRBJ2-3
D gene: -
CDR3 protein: CASSWSGDTQYF
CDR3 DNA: TGTGCCAGCAGCTGGAGTGGGGATACGCAGTATTTT

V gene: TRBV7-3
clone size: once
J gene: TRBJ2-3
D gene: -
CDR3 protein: CASSKQEKRTDTQYF
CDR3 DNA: TGTGCCAGCAGCAAACAGGAGAAACGCACAGATACGCAGTATTTT

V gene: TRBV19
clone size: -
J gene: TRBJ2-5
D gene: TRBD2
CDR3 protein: CASIFTGGLAGARGETQYF
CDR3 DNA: TGTGCCAGTATCTTCACAGGGGGGCTAGCGGGGGCCCGGGGAGAGACCCAGTACTTC

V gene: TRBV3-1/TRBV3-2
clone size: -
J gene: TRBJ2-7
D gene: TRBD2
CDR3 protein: CASSQRGSSGGYEQYF
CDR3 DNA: TGTGCCAGCAGCCAAAGAGGGTCTAGCGGGGGTTACGAGCAGTACTTC

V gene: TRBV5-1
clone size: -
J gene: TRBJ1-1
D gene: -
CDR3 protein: CASSPGTQTEAFF
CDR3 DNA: TGCGCCAGCAGCCCCGGGACTCAGACTGAAGCTTTCTTT

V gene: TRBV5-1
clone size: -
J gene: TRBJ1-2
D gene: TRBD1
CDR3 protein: CASSLTSRQGANGYTF
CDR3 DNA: TGCGCCAGCAGCTTGACTTCCAGGCAGGGGGCGAATGGCTACACCTTC

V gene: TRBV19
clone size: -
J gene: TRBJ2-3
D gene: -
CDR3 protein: CASSQEGASTDTQYF
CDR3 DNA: TGTGCCAGTAGTCAGGAGGGGGCCAGCACAGATACGCAGTATTTT

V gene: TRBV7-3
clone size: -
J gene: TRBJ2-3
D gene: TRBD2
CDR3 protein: CASRKAGGPGDTQYF
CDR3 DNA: TGTGCCAGCAGGAAAGCGGGAGGGCCGGGAGATACGCAGTATTTT

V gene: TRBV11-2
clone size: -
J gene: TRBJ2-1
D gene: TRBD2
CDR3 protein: CASSLSRGARSYNEQFF
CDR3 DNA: TGTGCCAGCAGCCTTTCGCGGGGGGCCCGCTCCTACAATGAGCAGTTCTTC

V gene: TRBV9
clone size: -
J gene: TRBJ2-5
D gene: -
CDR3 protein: CASSVAETGQETQYF
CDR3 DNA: TGTGCCAGCAGCGTAGCGGAGACAGGACAAGAGACCCAGTACTTC

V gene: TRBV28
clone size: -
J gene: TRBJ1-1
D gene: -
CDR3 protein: CASSFLPGYSTEAFF
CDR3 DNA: TGTGCCAGCAGTTTCCTTCCAGGGTACTCCACTGAAGCTTTCTTT

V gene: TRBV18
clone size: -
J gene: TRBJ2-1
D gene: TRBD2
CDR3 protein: CASSPWSSGNSYNEQFF
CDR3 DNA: TGTGCCAGCTCACCATGGTCTAGCGGCAACTCCTACAATGAGCAGTTCTTC

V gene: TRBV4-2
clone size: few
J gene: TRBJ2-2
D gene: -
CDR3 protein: CASSQRTLNTGELFF
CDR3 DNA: TGTGCCAGCAGCCAACGGACACTCAACACCGGGGAGCTGTTTTTT

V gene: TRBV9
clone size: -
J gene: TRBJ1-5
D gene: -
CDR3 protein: CASSLRPGSGQPQHF
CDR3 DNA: TGTGCCAGCAGCTTAAGACCGGGCAGCGGACAGCCCCAGCATTTT

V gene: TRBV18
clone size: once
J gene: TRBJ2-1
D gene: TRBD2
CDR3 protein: CASSPGAGGTRVSYNEQFF
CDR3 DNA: TGTGCCAGCTCACCAGGGGCGGGGGGCACAAGAGTTTCCTACAATGAGCAGTTCTTC

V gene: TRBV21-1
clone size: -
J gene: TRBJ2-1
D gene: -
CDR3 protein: CASSKARDKQFF
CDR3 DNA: TGTGCCAGCAGCAAAGCGAGGGACAAGCAGTTCTTC

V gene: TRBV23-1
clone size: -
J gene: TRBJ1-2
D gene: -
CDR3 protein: CASSPLATGYGYTF
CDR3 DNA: TGCGCCAGCAGCCCACTTGCGACAGGCTATGGCTACACCTTC

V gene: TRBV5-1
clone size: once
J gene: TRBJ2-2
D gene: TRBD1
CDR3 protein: CASSLGAGTGSSGELFF
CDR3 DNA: TGCGCCAGCAGTCTGGGGGCCGGGACAGGGAGTTCCGGGGAGCTGTTTTTT

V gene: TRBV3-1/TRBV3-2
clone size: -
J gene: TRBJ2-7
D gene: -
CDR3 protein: CASSQTGPPGDYEQYF
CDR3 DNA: TGTGCCAGCAGCCAAACCGGGCCCCCAGGGGACTACGAGCAGTACTTC

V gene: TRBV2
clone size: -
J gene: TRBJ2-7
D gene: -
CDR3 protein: CASSEHGSNGEQYF
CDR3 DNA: TGTGCCAGCAGTGAACATGGGAGTAACGGCGAGCAGTACTTC

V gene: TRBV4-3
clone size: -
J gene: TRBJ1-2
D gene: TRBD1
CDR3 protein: CASSQGQGVFGYTF
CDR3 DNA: TGCGCCAGCAGCCAAGGTCAGGGGGTCTTTGGCTACACCTTC